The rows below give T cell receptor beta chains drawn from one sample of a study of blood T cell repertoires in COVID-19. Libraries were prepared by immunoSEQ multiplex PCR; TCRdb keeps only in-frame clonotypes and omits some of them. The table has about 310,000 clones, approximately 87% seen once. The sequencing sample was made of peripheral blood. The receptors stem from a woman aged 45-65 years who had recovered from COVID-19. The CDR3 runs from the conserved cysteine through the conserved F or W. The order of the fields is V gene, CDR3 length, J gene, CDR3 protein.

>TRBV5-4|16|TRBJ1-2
CASSLPPGGGRLDYTF
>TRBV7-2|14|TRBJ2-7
CASSPQGGSYEQYF
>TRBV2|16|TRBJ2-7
CASRPSLAPSSYEQYF
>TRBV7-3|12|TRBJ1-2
CASSSRGYGYTF
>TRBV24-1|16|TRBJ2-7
CATSDGRQGWNYEQYF
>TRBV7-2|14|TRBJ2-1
CASSPIGSYNEQFF
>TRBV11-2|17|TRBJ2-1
CASSTGLAGGPYNEQFF
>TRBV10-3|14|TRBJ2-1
CATESGTPYNEQFF
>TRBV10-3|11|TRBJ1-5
CASGFDQPQHF
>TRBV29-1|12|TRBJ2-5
CSVWTGAETQYF
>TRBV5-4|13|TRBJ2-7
CASSFGTTYEQYF
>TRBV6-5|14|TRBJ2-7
CASSYSSPSYEQYF
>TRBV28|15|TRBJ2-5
CASSFAGAYQETQYF
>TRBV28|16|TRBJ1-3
CASSSPGQISGNTIYF
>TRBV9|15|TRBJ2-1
CASSAPGLLYNEQFF
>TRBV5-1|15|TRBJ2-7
CASSLISGGSYEQYF
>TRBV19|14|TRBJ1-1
CASSPGQDYTEAFF
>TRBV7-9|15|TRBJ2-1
CASSDPGTINNEQFF
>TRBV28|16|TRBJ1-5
CASSSYGTASNQPQHF
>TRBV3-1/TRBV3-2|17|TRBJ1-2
CASSARDRVVAPDGYTF
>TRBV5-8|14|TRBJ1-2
CASSIYRANYGYTF
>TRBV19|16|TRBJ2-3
CASSTQLAGNTDTQYF
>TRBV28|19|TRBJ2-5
CASSSRAGTGRGSVGTQYF
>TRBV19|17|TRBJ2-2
CASNQIRTGVFTGELFF
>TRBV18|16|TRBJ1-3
CASSNRRGFSENTIYF